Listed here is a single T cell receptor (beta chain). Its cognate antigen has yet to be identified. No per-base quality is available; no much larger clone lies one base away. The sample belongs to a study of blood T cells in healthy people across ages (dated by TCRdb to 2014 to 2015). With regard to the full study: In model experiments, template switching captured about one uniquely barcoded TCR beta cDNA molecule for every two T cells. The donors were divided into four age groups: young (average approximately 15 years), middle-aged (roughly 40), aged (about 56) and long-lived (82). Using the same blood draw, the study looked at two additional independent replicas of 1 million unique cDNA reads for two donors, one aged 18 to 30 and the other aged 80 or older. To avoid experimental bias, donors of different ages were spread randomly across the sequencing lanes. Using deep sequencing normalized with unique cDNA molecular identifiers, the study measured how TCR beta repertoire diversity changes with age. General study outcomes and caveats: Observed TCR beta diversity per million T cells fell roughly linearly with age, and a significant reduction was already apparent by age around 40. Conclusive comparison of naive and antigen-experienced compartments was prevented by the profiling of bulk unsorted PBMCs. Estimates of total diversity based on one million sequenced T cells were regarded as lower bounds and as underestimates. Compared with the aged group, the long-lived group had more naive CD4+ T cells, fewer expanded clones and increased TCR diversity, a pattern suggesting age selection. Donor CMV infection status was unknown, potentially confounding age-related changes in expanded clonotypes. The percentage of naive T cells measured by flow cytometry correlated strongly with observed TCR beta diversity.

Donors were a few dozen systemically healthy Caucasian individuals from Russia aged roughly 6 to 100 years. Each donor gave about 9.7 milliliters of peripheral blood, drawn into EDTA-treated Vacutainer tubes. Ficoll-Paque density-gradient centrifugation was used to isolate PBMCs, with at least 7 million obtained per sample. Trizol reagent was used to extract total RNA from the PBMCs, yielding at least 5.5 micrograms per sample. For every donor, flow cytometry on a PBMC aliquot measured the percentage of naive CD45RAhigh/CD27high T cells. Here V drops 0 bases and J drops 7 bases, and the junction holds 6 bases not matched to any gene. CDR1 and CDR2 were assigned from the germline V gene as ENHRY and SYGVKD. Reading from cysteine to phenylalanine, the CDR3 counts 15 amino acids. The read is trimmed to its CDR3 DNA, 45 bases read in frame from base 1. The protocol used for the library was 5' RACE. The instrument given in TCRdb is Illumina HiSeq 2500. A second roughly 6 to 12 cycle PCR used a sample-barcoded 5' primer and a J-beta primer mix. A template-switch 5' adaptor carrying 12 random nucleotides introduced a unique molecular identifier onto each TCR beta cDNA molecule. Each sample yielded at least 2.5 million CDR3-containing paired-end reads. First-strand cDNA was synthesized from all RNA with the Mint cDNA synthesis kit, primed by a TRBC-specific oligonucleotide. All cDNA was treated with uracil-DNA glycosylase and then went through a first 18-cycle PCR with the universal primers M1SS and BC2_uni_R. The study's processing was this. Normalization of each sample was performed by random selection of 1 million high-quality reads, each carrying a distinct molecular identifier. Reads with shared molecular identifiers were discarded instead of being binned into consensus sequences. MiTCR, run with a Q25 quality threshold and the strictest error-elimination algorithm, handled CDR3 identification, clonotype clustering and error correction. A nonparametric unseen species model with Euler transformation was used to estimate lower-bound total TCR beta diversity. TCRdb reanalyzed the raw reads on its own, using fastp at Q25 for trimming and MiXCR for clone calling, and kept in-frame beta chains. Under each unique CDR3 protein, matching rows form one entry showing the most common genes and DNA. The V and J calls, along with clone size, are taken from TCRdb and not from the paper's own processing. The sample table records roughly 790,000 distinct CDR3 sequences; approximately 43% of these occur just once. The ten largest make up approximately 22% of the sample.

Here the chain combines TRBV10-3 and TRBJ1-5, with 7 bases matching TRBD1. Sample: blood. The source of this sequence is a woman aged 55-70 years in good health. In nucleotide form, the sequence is TGTGCCATCAGTGAGTCGCGACAGGGCGGCCAGCCCCAGCATTTT. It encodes CAISESRQGGQPQHF.